The 25 T cell receptor beta chains reported below all come from one sample, sequenced in a study of regulatory T cells in long-lasting Graves disease (dated by TCRdb to about 2021). Libraries were constructed by multiplex PCR. Sequencing relied on an Illumina HiSeq 4000. TCR beta libraries were built with iRepertoire HTBI primers and Arm-PCR amplification of CDR3 regions. TCRdb reran the public reads through fastp at Q25 and MiXCR, keeping productive beta chains. Each CDR3 protein appears once, grouped with its most common genes and DNA. The sample yields around 400,000 distinct CDR3 sequences; 12% were counted once. About 19% of the sample goes to the ten largest clones. In the paper's terms, the time point label means: newly diagnosed GD, antithyroid drugs for less than 3 months. For both TCR sequencing and RNA sequencing, RNA was extracted from PBMCs using TRIzol. The same data also contributed to another study, on T cells in Graves' hyperthyroidism and ophthalmopathy.

Material: peripheral blood mononuclear cells (PBMCs), obtained at new diagnosis, from a patient treated with antithyroid drugs. The receptors were gathered from a woman in her late teens or twenties with Graves disease. Donor details come from another sample of the same person, matched by shared clones.

In the case of this clonotype: This may arise from a read error, as a much more abundant clone is one base away. J is TRBJ2-7 and V is TRBV6-1; 13 bases are shared with TRBD2. J lost 7 bases, V lost 3 bases, and 15 bases had no gene match. The germline CDR1 and CDR2 sequences are MNHNS and SASEGT. The CDR3 has 18 residues. The CDR3: CASSDTGLAGPRYNEQYF. The CDR3 region has the DNA TGTGCCAGCAGTGACACGGGACTAGCGGGACCCAGATACAATGAGCAGTACTTC.

The chain combines TRBV6-1 with TRBJ2-1; D possibly corresponds to TRBD2 (6 bases). Germline V gives CDR1 MNHNS, CDR2 SASEGT. This CDR3 contains 14 residues. Trimming cost V 8 bases and J 3 bases, with 14 bases left between them. The CDR3 is CASQVLAFYNEQFF. The CDR3 coding sequence is TGTGCCAGCCAGGTACTAGCTTTCTACAATGAGCAGTTCTTC.

There are many counts of this clonotype. V is TRBV28 and J is TRBJ2-1, with 11 bases matching TRBD2. J gave up 6 bases and V 7 bases, and 14 bases lay outside the gene matches. CDR3 length: 17 amino acids. CDR1 MDHEN and CDR2 SYDVKM come from the germline V gene. The CDR3 coding sequence is TGTGCCAGCAATAATCCGGGACTAGCGGAAGAGAGCAATGAGCAGTTCTTC. This codes for CASNNPGLAEESNEQFF.

Ten or more counts support this clonotype. The V gene is TRBV2, the J gene TRBJ2-1; 10 bases match TRBD2. The CDR3 covers 16 residues. The germline V gene has CDR1 SNHLY and CDR2 FYNNEI. With V trimmed by 3 bases and J by 9 bases, 11 bases remained unmatched. CDR3 sequence: CASSDLLAGYILEQFF. The CDR3 DNA reads TGTGCCAGCAGTGACTTACTAGCGGGATATATCCTTGAGCAGTTCTTC.

This clonotype was seen only a few times. The gene calls are TRBV7-6 and TRBJ2-1; the match to TRBD2 covers 10 bases. The CDR3 is 15 residues long. CDR1 is SGHVS, CDR2 FNYEAQ, per germline. The junction had 4 bases not matched to a gene; V was cut back by 1 base and J by 7 bases. In DNA form, the CDR3 reads TGTGCCAGCAGCTTAGAGGCTAGCGGGAGAAATGAGCAGTTCTTC. This encodes CASSLEASGRNEQFF. Looking up the rest from reference TRBV7-6 and TRBJ2-1 gives the full variable domain: GAGVSQSPRYKVTKRGQDVALRCDPISGHVSLYWYRQALGQGPEFLTYFNYEAQQDKSGLPNDRFSAERPEGSISTLTIQRTEQRDSAMYRCASSLEASGRNEQFFGPGTRLTVL.

This clonotype has at least ten counts. This chain connects TRBV5-5 to TRBJ1-1; unclear D gene. CDR1 is SGHKS, CDR2 YYEKEE, per germline (reference sequence). Between the trimmed V and J ends, which lost 1 base and 8 bases, there was a span of 21 bases. The CDR3 spans 16 residues. The CDR3 DNA sequence: TGTGCCAGCAGCTTGTTGTTGGGGAGCCTCCGCACCGAAGCTTTCTTT. It specifies CASSLLLGSLRTEAFF.

V is TRBV3-1 and J is TRBJ2-3; 12 bases line up with TRBD2. The CDR3 is 19 residues long. The trim removed 0 bases at V and 2 bases at J, leaving 9 bases unmatched. CDR1 and CDR2 (germline): LGHDT, YNNKEL (reference sequence). The CDR3 spells CASSQDWGLAGINTDTQYF. The DNA of the CDR3 is TGTGCCAGCAGCCAAGATTGGGGACTAGCGGGTATTAACACAGATACGCAGTATTTT.

This clonotype was recorded many times. This sequence joins TRBV4-1 and TRBJ2-5; possible D gene TRBD2, 6 bases. V was trimmed by 0 bases and J by 7 bases, leaving 9 bases between them. CDR1 MGHRA and CDR2 YSYEKL come from the germline V gene. CDR3 length equals 13 residues. The CDR3 DNA reads as TGCGCCAGCAGCCAAGAAACCGGGGGGACCCAGTACTTC. Translation: CASSQETGGTQYF.

This clonotype showed up many times. This chain uses TRBV6-2 or TRBV6-3 with TRBJ2-2, with D possibly being TRBD2 (5 bases). V dropped 2 bases and J dropped 3 bases, with 7 bases sitting between them. Looked up from germline, CDR1 is MNHEY and CDR2 is SVGEGT. This CDR3 contains 14 residues. CDR3 DNA: TGTGCCAGCAGTTACCTAGCCGACACCGGGGAGCTGTTTTTT. This encodes CASSYLADTGELFF.

This clonotype was seen only a few times. The chain joins TRBV13 to TRBJ2-2; D is undetermined. From germline, CDR1 is PRHDT and CDR2 FYEKMQ (reference sequence). Trimming took 5 bases from V and 4 from J, leaving 8 bases between them. The CDR3 is 13 residues long. The CDR3 DNA follows: TGTGCCAGCAGCCCAGCGTCCACCGGGGAGCTGTTTTTT. Translation gives CASSPASTGELFF.

The genes are TRBV20-1 and TRBJ1-5; D unresolved. Trimming left V 2 bases short and J 0 bases short, with 5 bases between. This CDR3 comprises 13 residues. Germline loops: CDR1 DFQATT, CDR2 SNEGSKA (reference sequence). CDR3 residues: CSARRDSNQPQHF. The CDR3 DNA sequence: TGCAGTGCTAGAAGGGATAGCAATCAGCCCCAGCATTTT.

The sample holds many counts of this clonotype. The genes are TRBV6-1 and TRBJ2-7, with D uncertain. The germline CDR1 and CDR2 sequences are MNHNS and SASEGT. Trimming shortened V by 4 bases and J by 5 bases, and 9 bases separated the two germline ends. The CDR3 loop spans 12 amino acids. The CDR3 DNA follows: TGTGCCAGCAGTGTCCGTATGGACGAGCAGTACTTC. It is translated as CASSVRMDEQYF.

At least ten counts were recorded for this clonotype. The chain employs TRBV28 and TRBJ2-7, with D perhaps matching TRBD1 (7 bases). This CDR3 contains 17 residues. The germline gives CDR1 MDHEN, CDR2 SYDVKM. Between the trimmed V and J ends, which lost 7 bases and 3 bases, there was a span of 25 bases. For the CDR3, the DNA is TGTGCCAGCAACCCAGCGGCTGGCTGGCAGGGGGGCTACGAGCAGTACTTC. Protein product: CASNPAAGWQGGYEQYF.

The gene calls are TRBV20-1 and TRBJ2-7; the match to TRBD2 covers 12 bases. With 2 bases clipped from V and 5 bases from J, the junction kept 7 bases outside the gene matches. Germline CDR1 DFQATT, CDR2 SNEGSKA (reference sequence). The CDR3 has 15 residues. The CDR3 is CSARRRLAGDHEQYF. CDR3 nucleotides: TGCAGTGCTAGACGGCGACTAGCGGGAGACCACGAGCAGTACTTC.

Regarding this clonotype: It may be a read error: a sequence one base away is much more abundant. The chain recombines TRBV2 with TRBJ1-5, with 9 bases that match TRBD1. The CDR3 runs to 15 residues. In germline, CDR1 is SNHLY, CDR2 FYNNEI. CDR3 in amino acids: CVSSEEGTGNQPQHF. The CDR3 DNA reads as TGTGTCAGCAGTGAAGAAGGGACAGGGAATCAGCCCCAGCATTTT.

There are many counts of this clonotype. The genes are TRBV20-1 and TRBJ1-1; no reliable D call. Germline V gives CDR1 DFQATT, CDR2 SNEGSKA (reference sequence). V was trimmed by 3 bases and J by 6 bases, leaving 8 bases between them. This CDR3 comprises 11 residues. DNA of the CDR3: TGCAGTGCTAGGTTGGATCCTGAAGCTTTCTTT. Translation gives CSARLDPEAFF.

This clonotype was picked up many times. The rearrangement joins TRBV7-2 to TRBJ2-3; tentatively, D is TRBD2 (5 bases). Trimming cost V 0 bases and J 5 bases, with 9 bases left between them. CDR1 SGHTA and CDR2 FQGNSA come from the germline V gene. The CDR3 consists of 14 residues. The CDR3 here is CASSLAGVGDTQYF. The CDR3 nucleotides read TGTGCCAGCAGCTTAGCGGGAGTCGGAGATACGCAGTATTTT. The full variable domain, its missing parts supplied by reference TRBV7-2 and TRBJ2-3, is GAGVSQSPSNKVTEKGKDVELRCDPISGHTALYWYRQSLGQGLEFLIYFQGNSAPDKSGLPSDRFSAERTGGSVSTLTIQRTQQEDSAVYLCASSLAGVGDTQYFGPGTRLTVL.

The J gene is TRBJ1-1, the V gene TRBV7-3, with TRBD1 matching over 8 bases. From germline, CDR1 is SGHTA and CDR2 FQGTGA. The length of the CDR3 is 15 residues. The V segment lost 6 bases and the J segment 5 bases; nucleotides outside the gene matches: 11. Written as DNA, the CDR3 is TGTGCCAGCAGTCTTAAGACAGGGGCGAAAACTGAAGCTTTCTTT. Encoded protein: CASSLKTGAKTEAFF.

This clonotype was picked up a small number of times. The chain employs TRBV27 and TRBJ2-1; D is uncertain. CDR3 length: 14 amino acids. V was shortened by 2 bases and J by 3 bases, with 8 bases between the two germline ends. Per germline, CDR1 MNHEY and CDR2 SMNVEV (reference sequence). CDR3 nucleotide sequence: TGTGCCAGCAGTTTAGAGACCAACTACAATGAGCAGTTCTTC. The encoded protein is CASSLETNYNEQFF.

In its sample, this clonotype was seen many times. The chain couples TRBV2 to TRBJ1-5, with D tentatively TRBD1 (5 bases). The CDR3 loop spans 14 amino acids. V shed 2 bases and J shed 9 bases, with 14 bases lying between them. The germline V gene has CDR1 SNHLY and CDR2 FYNNEI. The CDR3 nucleotides are TGTGCCAGCAGTGAACAGGGAGCGGTATTGCCCCAGCATTTT. This codes for CASSEQGAVLPQHF.

This clonotype has more than one count but fewer than ten. This CDR3 is CASSLYGEMNTEAFF. The CDR3 DNA reads as TGCGCCAGCAGCTTGTATGGGGAGATGAACACTGAAGCTTTCTTT. The gene calls are TRBV5-1 and TRBJ1-1; no clear D. V was trimmed by 1 base and J by 0 bases, leaving 10 bases between them. Germline lookup yields CDR1 SGHRS and CDR2 YFSETQ. The CDR3 covers 15 residues.

This clonotype was counted ten times or more. The chain links TRBV4-3 to TRBJ1-1; D may be TRBD1 (6 bases). CDR3 length: 13 amino acids. V lost 4 bases and J 7 bases, leaving 13 bases between the germline ends. Germline CDR1 reads LGHNA; CDR2 reads YSLEER. The CDR3 nucleotides are TGCGCCAGCAGCCGCATACAGGGTAGTGAAGCTTTCTTT. This translates into CASSRIQGSEAFF.

This clonotype came up many times. The J gene is TRBJ2-4, the V gene TRBV2, with 7 bases that match TRBD1. J was trimmed by 4 bases and V by 4 bases; bases with no gene match: 10. Germline CDR1 and CDR2: SNHLY and FYNNEI. This CDR3 region has 16 residues. The DNA of the CDR3 is TGTGCCAGCAGTGGTCCCCGGGACAGCCTTAAAAACATTCAGTACTTC. This codes for CASSGPRDSLKNIQYF. Filled out from reference TRBV2 and TRBJ2-4, the complete variable domain reads EPEVTQTPSHQVTQMGQEVILRCVPISNHLYFYWYRQILGQKVEFLVSFYNNEISEKSEIFDDQFSVERPDGSNFTLKIRSTKLEDSAMYFCASSGPRDSLKNIQYFGAGTRLSVL.

The table lists this clonotype with a few counts. The V gene is TRBV15, the J gene TRBJ2-1; 8 nucleotides agree with TRBD2. The CDR3 covers 20 residues. Germline CDR1 reads LNHNV; CDR2 reads YYDKDF (reference sequence). V was clipped by 4 bases and J by 8 bases; unmatched bases: 25. The CDR3 DNA reads TGTGCCACCAGCAAAGGAGTTCAGCGGGAGTTGTATTTTGTGTGTGATGAGCAGTTCTTC. The encoded protein is CATSKGVQRELYFVCDEQFF. The full variable domain, completed using reference TRBV15 and TRBJ2-1, is DAMVIQNPRYQVTQFGKPVTLSCSQTLNHNVMYWYQQKSSQAPKLLFHYYDKDFNNEADTPDNFQSRRPNTSFCFLDIRSPGLGDTAMYLCATSKGVQRELYFVCDEQFFGPGTRLTVL.

J is TRBJ2-1 and V is TRBV4-3; D unclear. Trimming took 7 bases from V and 8 from J, leaving 27 bases between them. Germline values: CDR1 LGHNA, CDR2 YSLEER. The CDR3 is made up of 17 amino acids. The CDR3 here is CASTHRTFFGLDDEQFF. As DNA, the CDR3 is TGCGCCAGCACCCACCGTACTTTTTTCGGGCTAGACGATGAGCAGTTCTTC.